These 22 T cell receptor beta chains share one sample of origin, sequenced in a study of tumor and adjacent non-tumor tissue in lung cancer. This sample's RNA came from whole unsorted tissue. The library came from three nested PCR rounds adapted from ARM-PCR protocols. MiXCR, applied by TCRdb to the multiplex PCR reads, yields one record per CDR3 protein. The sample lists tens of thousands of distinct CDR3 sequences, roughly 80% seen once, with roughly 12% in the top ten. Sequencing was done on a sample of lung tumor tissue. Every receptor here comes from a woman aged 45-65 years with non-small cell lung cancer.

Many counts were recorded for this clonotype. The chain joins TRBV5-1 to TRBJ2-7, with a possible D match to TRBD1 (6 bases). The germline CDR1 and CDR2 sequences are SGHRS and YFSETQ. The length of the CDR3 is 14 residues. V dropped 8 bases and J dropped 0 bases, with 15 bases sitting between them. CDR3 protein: CASVPDSTSYEQYF. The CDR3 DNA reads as TGCGCCAGTGTCCCGGACAGTACCTCCTACGAGCAGTACTTC.

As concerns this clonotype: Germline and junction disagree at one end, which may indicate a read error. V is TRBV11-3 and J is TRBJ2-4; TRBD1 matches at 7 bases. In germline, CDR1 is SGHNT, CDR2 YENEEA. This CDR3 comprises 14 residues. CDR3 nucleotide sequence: TGTCCCAGCAGCTCAAGAGGGGAAGGGGGCATTCATTACTTC. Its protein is CPSSSRGEGGIHYF. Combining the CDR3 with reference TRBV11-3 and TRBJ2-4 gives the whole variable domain EAGVVQSPRYKIIEKKQPVAFWCNPISGHNTLYWYLQNLGQGPELLIRYENEEAVDDSQLPKDRFSAERLKGVDSTLKIQPAELGDSAVYLCPSSSRGEGGIHYFGAGTRLSVL.

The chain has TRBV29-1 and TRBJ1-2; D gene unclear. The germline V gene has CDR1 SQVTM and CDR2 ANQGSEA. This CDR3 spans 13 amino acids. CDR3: CRVRTDAGYGYTF. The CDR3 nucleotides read TGCAGAGTTCGGACCGATGCAGGTTATGGCTACACCTTC.

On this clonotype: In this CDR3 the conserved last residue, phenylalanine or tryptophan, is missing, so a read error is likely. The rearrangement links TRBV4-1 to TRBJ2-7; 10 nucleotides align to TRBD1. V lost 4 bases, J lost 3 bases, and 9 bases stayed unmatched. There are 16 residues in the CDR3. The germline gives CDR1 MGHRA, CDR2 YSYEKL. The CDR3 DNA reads TGCGCCAGCAGCCCCCTTTCCGGGACAGGGGTCTACGAGCAGTACTTA. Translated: CASSPLSGTGVYEQYL.

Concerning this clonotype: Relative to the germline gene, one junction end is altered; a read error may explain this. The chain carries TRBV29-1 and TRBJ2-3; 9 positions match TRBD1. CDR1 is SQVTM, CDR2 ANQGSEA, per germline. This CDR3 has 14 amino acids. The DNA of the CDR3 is TGTAGCGTTGCCGGGACAGGGACAGGAGATACGCAGTATTTT. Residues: CSVAGTGTGDTQYF.

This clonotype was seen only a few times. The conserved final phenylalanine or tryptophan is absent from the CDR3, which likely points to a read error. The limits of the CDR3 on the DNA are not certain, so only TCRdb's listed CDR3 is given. The CDR3 sequence: CASSSPTRGSFSFEQNL. The chain joins TRBV11-2 to TRBJ2-7; the table names TRBD2, a call not compared with the DNA. The CDR3 is 17 residues long, counting both termini. Germline assignment: CDR1 SGHAT and CDR2 FQNNGV.

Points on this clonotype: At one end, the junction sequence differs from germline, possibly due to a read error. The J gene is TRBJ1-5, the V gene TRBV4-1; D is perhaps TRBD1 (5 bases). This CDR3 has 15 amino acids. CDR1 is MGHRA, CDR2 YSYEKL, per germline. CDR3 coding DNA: TGCGTCAGCAGCCGAGACGGGGGAGGGAGTCAGCCCCAGCATTTT. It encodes CVSSRDGGGSQPQHF.

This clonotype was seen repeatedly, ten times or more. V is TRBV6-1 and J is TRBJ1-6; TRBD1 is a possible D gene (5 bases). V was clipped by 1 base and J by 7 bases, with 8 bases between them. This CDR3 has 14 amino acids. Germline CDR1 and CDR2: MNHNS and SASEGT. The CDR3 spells CASSEEQENSPLHF. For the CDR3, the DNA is TGTGCCAGCAGTGAAGAACAGGAAAATTCACCCCTCCACTTT.

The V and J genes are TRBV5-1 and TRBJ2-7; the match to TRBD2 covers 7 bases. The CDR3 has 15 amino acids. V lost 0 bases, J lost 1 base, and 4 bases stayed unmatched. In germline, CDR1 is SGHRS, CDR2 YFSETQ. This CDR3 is CASSLEVGGSYEQYF. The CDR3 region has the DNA TGCGCCAGCAGCTTGGAGGTGGGAGGGTCCTACGAGCAGTACTTC.

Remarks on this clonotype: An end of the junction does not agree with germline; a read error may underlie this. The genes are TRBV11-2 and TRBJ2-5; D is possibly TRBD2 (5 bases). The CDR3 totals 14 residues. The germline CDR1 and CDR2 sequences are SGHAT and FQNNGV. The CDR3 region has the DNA TGTTCCAGCAGCTTAAATGGACTTCAAGAGACCCAGTACTTC. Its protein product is CSSSLNGLQETQYF.

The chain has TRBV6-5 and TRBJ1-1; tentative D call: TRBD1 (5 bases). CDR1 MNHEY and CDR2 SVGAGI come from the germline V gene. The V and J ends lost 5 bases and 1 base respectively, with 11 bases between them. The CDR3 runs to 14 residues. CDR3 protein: CASSGQSWNTEAFF. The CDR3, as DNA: TGTGCCAGCAGTGGACAATCGTGGAACACTGAAGCTTTCTTT.

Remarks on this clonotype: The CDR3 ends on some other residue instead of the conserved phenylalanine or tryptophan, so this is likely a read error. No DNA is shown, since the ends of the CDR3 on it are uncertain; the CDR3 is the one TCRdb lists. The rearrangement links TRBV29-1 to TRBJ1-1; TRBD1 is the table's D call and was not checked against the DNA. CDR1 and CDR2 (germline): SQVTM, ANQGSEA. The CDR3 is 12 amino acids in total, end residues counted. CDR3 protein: CSVDSKGQYTFS.

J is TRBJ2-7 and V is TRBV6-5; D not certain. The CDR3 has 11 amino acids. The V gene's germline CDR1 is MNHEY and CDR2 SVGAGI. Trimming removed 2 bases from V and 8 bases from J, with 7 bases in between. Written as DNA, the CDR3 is TGTGCCAGCAGTTACGGATACAAGCAGTACTTC. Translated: CASSYGYKQYF.

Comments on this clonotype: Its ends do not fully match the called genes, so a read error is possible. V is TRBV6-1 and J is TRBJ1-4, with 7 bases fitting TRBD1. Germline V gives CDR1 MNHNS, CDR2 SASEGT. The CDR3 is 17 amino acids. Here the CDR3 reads CAGSDHLGRTGNEKLFF. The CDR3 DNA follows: TGTGCCGGCAGTGACCACCTCGGCAGGACAGGAAATGAAAAACTGTTTTTT.

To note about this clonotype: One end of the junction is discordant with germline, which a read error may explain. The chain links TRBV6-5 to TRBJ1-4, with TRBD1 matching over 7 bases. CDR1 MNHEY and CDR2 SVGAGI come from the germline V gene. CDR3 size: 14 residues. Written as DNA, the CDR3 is TGTACCAGCAGTTACTTCAGGGGGAATGAAAAACTGTTTTTT. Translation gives CTSSYFRGNEKLFF.

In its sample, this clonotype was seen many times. In DNA, the CDR3 is TGTGCCTGGAGTGTAAAATCTTCCGACACCGGGGAGCTGTTTTTT. Translation gives CAWSVKSSDTGELFF. This sequence joins TRBV30 and TRBJ2-2, with unresolved D. Germline loops: CDR1 GTSNPN, CDR2 SVGIG (reference sequence). The CDR3 has 15 residues. With 0 bases removed from V and 3 bases from J, the gap between germline ends came to 11 bases.

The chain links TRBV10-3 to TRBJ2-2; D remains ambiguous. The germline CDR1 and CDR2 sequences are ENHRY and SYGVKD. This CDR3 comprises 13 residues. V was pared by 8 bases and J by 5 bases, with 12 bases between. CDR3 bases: TGTGCCATCTGTGGGCCTAATACCGGGGAGCTGTTTTTT. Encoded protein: CAICGPNTGELFF.

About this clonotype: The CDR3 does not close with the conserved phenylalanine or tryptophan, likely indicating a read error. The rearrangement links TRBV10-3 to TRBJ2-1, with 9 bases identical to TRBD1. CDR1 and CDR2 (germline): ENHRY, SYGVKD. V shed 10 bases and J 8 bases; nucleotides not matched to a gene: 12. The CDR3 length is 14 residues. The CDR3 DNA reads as TGTGCCACGAAGGGTGGGACAGGGAAACATGAGCAGTTCTTA. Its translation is CATKGGTGKHEQFL.

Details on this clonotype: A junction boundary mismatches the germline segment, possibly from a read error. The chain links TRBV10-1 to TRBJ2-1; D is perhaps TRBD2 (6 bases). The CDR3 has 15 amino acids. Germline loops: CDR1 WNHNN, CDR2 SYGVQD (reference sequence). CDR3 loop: CVSQVGGTGQNEEFF. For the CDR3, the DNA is TGCGTCAGCCAAGTAGGCGGGACCGGGCAGAATGAGGAGTTCTTC.

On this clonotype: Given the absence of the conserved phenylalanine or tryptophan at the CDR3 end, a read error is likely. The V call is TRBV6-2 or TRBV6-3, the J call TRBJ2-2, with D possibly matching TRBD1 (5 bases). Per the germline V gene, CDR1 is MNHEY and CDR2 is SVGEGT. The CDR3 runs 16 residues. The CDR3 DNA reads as TGTGACAGCAGTCGCCCTGGACACAGGCTAACCGGGGAGCTGTTTTCT. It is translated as CDSSRPGHRLTGELFS.

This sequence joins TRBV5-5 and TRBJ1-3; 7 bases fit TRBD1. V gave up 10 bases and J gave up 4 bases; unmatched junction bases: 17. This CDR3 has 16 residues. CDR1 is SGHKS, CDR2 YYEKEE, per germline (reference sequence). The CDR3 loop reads CAFRPQTGTAGNTIYF. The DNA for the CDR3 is TGTGCCTTCAGACCACAAACCGGGACAGCAGGAAACACCATATATTTT.

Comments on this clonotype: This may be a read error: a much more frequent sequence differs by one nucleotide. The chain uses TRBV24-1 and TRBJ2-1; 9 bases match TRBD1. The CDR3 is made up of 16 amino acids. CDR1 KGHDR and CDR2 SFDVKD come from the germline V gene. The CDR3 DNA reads TGTGCCATCAGTGATCCCGGGACAGGGAGGTACAATGAGCAGTTCTTC. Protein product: CAISDPGTGRYNEQFF.